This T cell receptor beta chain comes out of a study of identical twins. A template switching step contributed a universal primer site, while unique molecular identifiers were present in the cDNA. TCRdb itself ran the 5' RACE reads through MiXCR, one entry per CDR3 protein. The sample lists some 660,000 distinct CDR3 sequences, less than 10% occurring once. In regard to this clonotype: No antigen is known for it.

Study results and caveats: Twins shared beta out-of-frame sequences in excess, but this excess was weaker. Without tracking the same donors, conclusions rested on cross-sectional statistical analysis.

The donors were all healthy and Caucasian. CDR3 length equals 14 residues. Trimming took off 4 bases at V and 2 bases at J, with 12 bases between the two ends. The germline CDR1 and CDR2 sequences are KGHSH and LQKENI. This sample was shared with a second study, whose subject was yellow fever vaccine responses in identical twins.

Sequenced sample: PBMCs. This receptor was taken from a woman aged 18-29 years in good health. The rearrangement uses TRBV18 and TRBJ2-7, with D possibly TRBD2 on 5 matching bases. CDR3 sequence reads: CASSQREGTYEQYF. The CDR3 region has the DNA TGTGCCAGCTCACAAAGAGAGGGCACCTACGAGCAGTACTTC.